The 5 T cell receptor beta chains below were found in one sample sequenced in a study of cytomegalovirus exposure and HLA in healthy donors (dated by TCRdb to 2017 to 2019). Library prep was done by the immunoSEQ multiplex PCR assay. For the multiplex PCR, a mixture combining 60 forward primers for TCR Vbeta segments and 13 reverse primers for TCR Jbeta segments was used. TCRdb stores this immuneACCESS table with in-frame sequences only. Part of the clones is absent; in the studies checked, under half of the shortfall reflects unresolved V genes, and no reason is known for the rest. For this sample there are some 98,000 clones; more than 60% appear just once. Together, the top ten hold approximately 11% of the sample. Sequenced sample: PBMCs. The receptor set was obtained from a man aged 18 to 29 in good health and CMV-seropositive.

On this clone itself: Other DNA variants within this sample encode the same CDR3. This chain connects TRBV7-9 to TRBJ1-5, with 8 bases lining up with TRBD1. CDR3 length: 14 amino acids. Germline V gives CDR1 SEHNR, CDR2 FQNEAQ (reference sequence). Trimming cost V 5 bases and J 2 bases; bases outside gene matches: 2. CDR3: CASSLQGGNQPQHF. The CDR3 DNA is TGTGCCAGCAGCCTACAGGGGGGCAATCAGCCCCAGCATTTT.

The rearrangement links TRBV29-1 to TRBJ2-7; D remains unclear. Trimming shortened V by 5 bases and J by 2 bases, and 10 bases separated the two germline ends. CDR1 and CDR2 from the germline V gene are SQVTM and ANQGSEA. The CDR3 extends over 12 amino acids. The CDR3 DNA follows: TGCAGCGTTTCCGGAGCGACCTACGAGCAGTACTTC. The encoded protein is CSVSGATYEQYF.

The J gene is TRBJ2-1, the V gene TRBV6-5; the match to TRBD1 covers 7 bases. Germline values: CDR1 MNHEY, CDR2 SVGAGI. Germline trimming cut 1 base from V and 10 bases from J; bases unmatched to any gene: 10. This CDR3 has 15 residues. CDR3 in DNA: TGTGCCAGCAGTTACTTCAAGACAGGGCTAGGCGAGCAGTTCTTC. It specifies CASSYFKTGLGEQFF.

The gene calls are TRBV27 and TRBJ1-4; 9 nucleotides agree with TRBD1. Per the germline V gene, CDR1 is MNHEY and CDR2 is SMNVEV (reference sequence). J gave up 8 bases and V 7 bases, and 8 bases lay outside the gene matches. The CDR3 totals 14 residues. As DNA, the CDR3 is TGTGCCAGCACATCCGGGGACAGGGCGGAAAAACTGTTTTTT. Protein sequence: CASTSGDRAEKLFF. The complete variable domain, with remaining parts taken from reference TRBV27 and TRBJ1-4, reads EAQVTQNPRYLITVTGKKLTVTCSQNMNHEYMSWYRQDPGLGLRQIYYSMNVEVTDKGDVPEGYKVSRKEKRNFPLILESPSPNQTSLYFCASTSGDRAEKLFFGSGTQLSVL.

This sequence joins TRBV5-1 and TRBJ2-5; TRBD1 aligns across 7 bases. The V and J ends lost 6 bases and 4 bases, in that order; junction bases with no gene match: 3. Germline assignment: CDR1 SGHRS and CDR2 YFSETQ. The CDR3 runs to 12 residues. CDR3 DNA sequence: TGCGCCAGCAATACAGGGGCAGAGACCCAGTACTTC. Residues: CASNTGAETQYF.